The clone carrying this TCR beta chain was observed a few times. Its antigen is undetermined. This sample is part of a study of T cells in Graves' hyperthyroidism and ophthalmopathy. Study-wide results and limits: Most expanded thyroid clonotypes above 0.001 also appeared in blood. The model identified upcoming ophthalmopathy a median approximately six months ahead of onset.

Exclusion followed for patients with uncontrolled infection, other autoimmune disease, pregnancy or lactation. Clinicians diagnosed patients from clinical symptoms, serum thyroxine and TRAb, thyroid ultrasound and orbital computed tomography. Authors of the study amplified TCR beta CDR3 regions from RNA transcripts. HTBI primers drove first-round RT-PCR of the TCR CDR3. TCRdb re-derived calls from the multiplex PCR reads in MiXCR, one entry per CDR3 protein. The sample lists 480,000 or so distinct CDR3 sequences; 40% to 50% were seen once. In germline, CDR1 is SGHRS, CDR2 YFSETQ. This CDR3 spans 16 amino acids. The V end was cut by 0 bases, the J end by 3 bases, with 16 bases between.

Source material: peripheral blood or thyroid tissue (not recorded which). The sequence derives from an adult woman with Graves' disease, either hyperthyroidism or ophthalmopathy (not recorded which). V is TRBV5-1 and J is TRBJ2-7, with D hard to call. CDR3 bases: TGCGCCAGCAGCTTGGCGCCGCCAGAGAGACTCTACGAGCAGTACTTC. Protein sequence: CASSLAPPERLYEQYF.